The present TCR beta chain was sequenced within a study of blood T cell repertoires in COVID-19. Whole-study context: Acute and convalescent COVID-19 samples came from the United States, Italy and Spain.

In the original analysis: Estimation of nucleated cell counts was performed using reference gene primer amplification. Here immunoSEQ multiplex PCR was the method, and the copy in TCRdb shows in-frame clones only, minus some. V and J calls and clone size come straight from that table; D and trimming were deduced from the DNA. The data hold roughly 230,000 clones, with about 85% observed a single time. Germline CDR1 MNHEY, CDR2 SVGAGI. This CDR3 spans 11 amino acids. V dropped 8 bases and J dropped 8 bases, with 12 bases sitting between them. Sequencing used peripheral blood. The genes are TRBV6-5 and TRBJ1-2; no firm D call. The origin of this receptor is a man aged 40-55 years with acute or convalescent COVID-19. The CDR3 DNA reads as TGTGCCAGCTCCGGGGTAGACGGCTACACCTTC. Translating gives CASSGVDGYTF.